The 4 T cell receptor beta chains below all came from one sample that was sequenced in a study of blood T cell repertoires in COVID-19. Produced via immunoSEQ multiplex PCR; TCRdb's table is partial and in-frame only. The table records around 30,000 clones, more than 80% of them present only once. Sequenced sample: peripheral blood. These receptors were taken from a human donor in a cohort sampled during active COVID-19.

The V gene is TRBV27, the J gene TRBJ1-4; D not certain. With 0 bases removed from V and 0 bases from J, the gap between germline ends came to 5 bases. The CDR3 has 15 residues. Germline CDR1 reads MNHEY; CDR2 reads SMNVEV (reference sequence). The CDR3 sequence is CASSLSPATNEKLFF. The CDR3, as DNA: TGTGCCAGCAGTTTATCGCCAGCAACTAATGAAAAACTGTTTTTT.

CDR3 region: CASSHTGTATYNSPLHF. The CDR3 DNA follows: TGTGCCAGTAGTCATACCGGGACAGCTACCTATAATTCACCCCTCCACTTT. The J gene is TRBJ1-6, the V gene TRBV19, with TRBD1 identical over 7 bases. V shed 5 bases and J 2 bases; nucleotides not matched to a gene: 9. CDR1 and CDR2 from the germline V gene are LNHDA and SQIVND (reference sequence). This CDR3 contains 17 residues.

V is TRBV28 and J is TRBJ1-2, with 9 bases aligning to TRBD1. V was pared by 4 bases and J by 7 bases, with 16 bases of the junction left unmatched. The germline CDR1 and CDR2 sequences are MDHEN and SYDVKM. The CDR3 spans 17 residues. The CDR3 DNA sequence: TGTGCCAGCAGTTCCCCCTCCGGGACAGGGATTTTTTTTGGCTACACCTTC. Its translation is CASSSPSGTGIFFGYTF.

The chain couples TRBV7-2 to TRBJ2-7; 7 nucleotides align to TRBD1. The germline V gene encodes CDR1 SGHTA and CDR2 FQGNSA. The trim removed 3 bases at V and 0 bases at J, leaving 2 bases unmatched. CDR3 length equals 14 residues. CDR3 sequence: CASSFWDSSYEQYF. The DNA of the CDR3 is TGTGCCAGCAGCTTTTGGGACAGCTCCTACGAGCAGTACTTC.